This T cell receptor (beta chain) appears in the sequencing data of a study of T cells in tuberculosis. For the study at large: Blood was taken before or within 7 days of anti-tuberculosis therapy.

Whole-study findings and limits: Active tuberculosis alpha repertoires lay closer to GMM-specific TCRs than controls'.

Germline V gene sequence: CDR1 SGDLS, CDR2 YYNGEE. With V trimmed by 0 bases and J by 3 bases, 7 bases remained unmatched. The CDR3 has 17 residues. To note about this clone: Antigen: not known.

Sample time point: new active TB diagnosis, blood taken before or within 7 days of starting treatment. Patients were newly diagnosed, HIV-seronegative, and aged 18 or older. Data came from immunoSEQ multiplex PCR; TCRdb stores just in-frame clones and leaves some out. The sample includes more than 35,000 clones, roughly 94% of them seen just once. Source: PBMCs, taken at tuberculosis diagnosis. This clonotype originated in an adult with tuberculosis. V and J are TRBV9 and TRBJ2-1; 9 bases line up with TRBD1. The CDR3 DNA sequence: TGTGCCAGCAGCGTAGGGCTGGGACAGGGCCTCTACAATGAGCAGTTCTTC. This gives the protein CASSVGLGQGLYNEQFF.